The entry that follows covers one T cell receptor (beta chain) sequence. The antigen it recognizes is unknown. No clone much larger than this one lies a single base away; base qualities are absent. In the paper's terms, the time point label means: baseline before first vaccination. The vaccinee samples were drawn from two UK trials, COV001 and COV002, one of which was a single-blind randomized controlled phase 2/3 trial testing AZD1222 (ChAdOx1 nCoV-19) in healthy adults. For TCRbeta chain sequencing, PBMC samples were collected from trial participants at day 0 and at day 28 after the second dose. This sample was taken from a study of T cell responses to AZD1222 COVID-19 vaccine (dated by TCRdb to the early 2020s). The study in broad terms: AZD1222 recipients given second doses at about 4 weeks or at about 12 weeks were pooled, since spike-specific TCR depth and breadth were not found to differ between the two schedules. A total of more than 230 trial participants underwent TCR sequencing, of whom nearly 210 received two doses of AZD1222 and about 26 received two doses of the MenACWY control vaccine. Trial participants were enrolled into age subgroups of 18-55, 56-69 and 70-plus years, which contained roughly 140, 27 and 60 TCR-sequenced participants, respectively. General study outcomes and caveats: Because no day 14 peak-response samples were available, the repertoires could be characterized only after the peak T cell response. Participants were mostly white British and included more females than males, and it was suggested by the authors that clonal diversity may have been underestimated. In the small 56-69-year group, the increase in depth fell short of significance, most likely because of low power. After two AZD1222 doses, spike-specific TCR breadth and depth were significantly higher than at day 0 and than in MenACWY recipients. Reportedly, close to half of the unique spike-specific TCRs recognized epitopes lying outside the regions that are mutated in the B.1.351 and B.1.1.7 variants. Conclusions about previously exposed vaccinees are limited because only five to seven AZD1222 recipients were SARS-CoV-2 seropositive at baseline. Vaccine-associated CD4 TCRs spanned the whole spike protein, with dominant responses in regions 160-218 and 743-854.

The CDR3 regions of human TCRbeta chains were analyzed by immunosequencing. The authors' pipeline ran thus. TCRs in the repertoires were matched against a reference library of SARS-CoV-2-specific TCRs that had been generated with the MIRA antigen-specificity platform. Breadth was defined as the fraction of unique TCRs that were SARS-CoV-2-associated, and depth was defined as the fraction of total T cells that were SARS-CoV-2-associated. Using the MIRA data, each spike-specific TCR was assigned both to the spike region to which the TCR was reactive and to a CD4 or CD8 class. Log10-transformed breadth and depth values were compared by one-way ANOVA with Sidak's multiple comparisons tests. Entries here come from immuneACCESS through TCRdb and include only in-frame sequences with V and J called. Some clones fail to appear in such tables; in the studies checked, an unresolved V gene covers under half of the shortfall, and the cause of the remainder is unknown. V, J and clone size derive from that table, while D and trimming were established from the DNA sequence. For this sample there are about 140,000 clones; 91% appear just once. The top ten hold roughly 3.1% of the sample.

Trimming leaves V shorter by 1 base and J shorter by 4 bases, with the junction holding 1 base beyond the gene matches. There are 15 amino acids in the CDR3, from cysteine to phenylalanine inclusive. Only the CDR3 region is kept as DNA, spanning 45 bases read in frame from base 1. CDR1 SGHTA and CDR2 FQGNSA are derived from the germline V gene. The sample consisted of peripheral blood, taken on day 0 of AZD1222 vaccination. This TCR was sampled from an adult in good health. This chain is built from TRBV7-2 and TRBJ2-1, with 10 junctional bases fitting TRBD2. CDR3 reads: CASSLDSGGYNEQFF. Read as DNA, the sequence is TGTGCCAGCAGCTTAGATAGCGGGGGGTACAATGAGCAGTTCTTC.